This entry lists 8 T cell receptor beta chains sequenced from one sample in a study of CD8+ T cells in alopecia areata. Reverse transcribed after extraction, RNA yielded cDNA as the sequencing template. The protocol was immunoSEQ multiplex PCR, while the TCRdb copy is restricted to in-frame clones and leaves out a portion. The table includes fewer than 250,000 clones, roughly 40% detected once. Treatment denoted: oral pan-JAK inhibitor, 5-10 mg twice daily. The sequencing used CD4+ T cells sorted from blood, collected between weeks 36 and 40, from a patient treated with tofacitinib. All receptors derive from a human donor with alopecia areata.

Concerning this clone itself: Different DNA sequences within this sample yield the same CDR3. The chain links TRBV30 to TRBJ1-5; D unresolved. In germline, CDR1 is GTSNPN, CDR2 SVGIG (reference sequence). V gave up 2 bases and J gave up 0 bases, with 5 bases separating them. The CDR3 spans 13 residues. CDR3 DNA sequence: TGTGCCTGGAGTCCAGATAGCAATCAGCCCCAGCATTTT. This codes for CAWSPDSNQPQHF.

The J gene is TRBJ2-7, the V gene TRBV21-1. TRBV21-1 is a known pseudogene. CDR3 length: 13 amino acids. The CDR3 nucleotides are TGTGCCAGCAGGCAACGGGGGCCCTACGAGCAGTACTTC. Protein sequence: CASRQRGPYEQYF.

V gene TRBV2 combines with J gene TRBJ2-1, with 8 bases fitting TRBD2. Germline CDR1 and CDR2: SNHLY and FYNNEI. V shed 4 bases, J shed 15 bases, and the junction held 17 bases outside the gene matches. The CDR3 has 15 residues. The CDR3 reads CASSGLAGPSTEGFF. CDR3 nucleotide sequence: TGTGCCAGCAGTGGCCTAGCGGGCCCTTCTACCGAAGGGTTCTTC.

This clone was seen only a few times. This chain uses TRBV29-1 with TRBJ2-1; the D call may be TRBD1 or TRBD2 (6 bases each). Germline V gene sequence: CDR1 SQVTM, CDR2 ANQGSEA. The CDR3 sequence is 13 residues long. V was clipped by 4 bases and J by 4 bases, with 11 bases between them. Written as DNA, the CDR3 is TGCAGCGTTGGGGGGGCGCGTTACAATGAGCAGTTCTTC. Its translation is CSVGGARYNEQFF.

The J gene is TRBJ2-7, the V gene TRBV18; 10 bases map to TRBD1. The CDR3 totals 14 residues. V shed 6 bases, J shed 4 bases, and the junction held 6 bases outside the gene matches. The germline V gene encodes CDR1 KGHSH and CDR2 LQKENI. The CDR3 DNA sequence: TGTGCCAGCTCCACGACAGGGGGCGGATACGAGCAGTACTTC. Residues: CASSTTGGGYEQYF.

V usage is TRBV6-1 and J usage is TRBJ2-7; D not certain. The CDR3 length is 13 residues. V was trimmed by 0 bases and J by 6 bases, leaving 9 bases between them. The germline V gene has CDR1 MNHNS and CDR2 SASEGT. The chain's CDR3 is CASSEAQRSEQYF. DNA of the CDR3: TGTGCCAGCAGTGAAGCGCAAAGATCCGAGCAGTACTTC.

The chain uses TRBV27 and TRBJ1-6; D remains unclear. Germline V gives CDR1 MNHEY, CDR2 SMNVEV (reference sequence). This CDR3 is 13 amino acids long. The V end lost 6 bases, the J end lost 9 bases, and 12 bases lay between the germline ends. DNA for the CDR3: TGTGCCAGCAGAGACGTGCAGAGTTCACCCCTCCACTTT. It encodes CASRDVQSSPLHF.

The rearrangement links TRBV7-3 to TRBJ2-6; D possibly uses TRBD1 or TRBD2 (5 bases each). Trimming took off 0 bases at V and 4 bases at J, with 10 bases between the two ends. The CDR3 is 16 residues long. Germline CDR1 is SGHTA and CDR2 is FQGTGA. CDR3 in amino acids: CASSLTGTPGANVLTF. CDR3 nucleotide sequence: TGTGCCAGCAGCTTAACGGGGACCCCCGGGGCCAACGTCCTGACTTTC.